This TCR beta chain was observed in a study of blood T cell repertoires in COVID-19. Turning to the study itself: The United States, Italy and Spain provided the acute and convalescent COVID-19 samples.

Notes on this clone: One junction end does not reproduce the germline sequence, and a read error may be involved.

Living in about two dozen US areas, the participants were between about 18 and 100 years of age. Participants were placed into cohorts based on the clinical history they reported. This CDR3 has 13 amino acids. Germline V lookup: CDR1 SGHAT, CDR2 FQNNGV. Sequencing was performed with immunoSEQ multiplex PCR; in TCRdb, only in-frame clones are kept and a portion is missing. In the table there are 400,000 to 450,000 clones, around 91% of which are singletons. This chain joins TRBV11-2 and TRBJ2-2; D might be TRBD1 or TRBD2, each matching 5 bases. Material for sequencing was PBMCs or T cells enriched from blood (not recorded which). The receptor was isolated from a man aged 25-40 years who had recovered from COVID-19. Written as DNA, the CDR3 is TGTGCCTGCAGCAGGGAGCACACCGGGGAGCTGTTTTTT. This encodes CACSREHTGELFF.